This TCR beta chain was identified in a study of regulatory T cells. General observations from the study: Hydrophobic residues at CDR3 positions 6 and 7 were enriched in conventional CD4+ T cells of CD3G-deficient patients.

Germline-derived CDR1 and CDR2 are MDHEN and SYDVKM. V shed 6 bases and J shed 0 bases, with 19 bases lying between them. The CDR3 is 17 residues long. In the case of this clone: Its cognate antigen is unknown.

Primers: 52 TRBV forward and 13 TRBJ reverse. Profiled with immunoSEQ multiplex PCR; TCRdb holds only in-frame clones, not every one. The sample has 30,000 to 40,000 clones; over 75% are singletons. The receptor was derived from a person aged 18 to 35 with CD3G deficiency. The chain recombines TRBV28 with TRBJ2-3; D gene uncertain. The sequenced material came from conventional CD4+ T cells sorted from blood. In DNA form, the CDR3 reads TGTGCCAGCAGCCACCTCGGCACCACCTCTAGCACAGATACGCAGTATTTT. Its translation is CASSHLGTTSSTDTQYF.